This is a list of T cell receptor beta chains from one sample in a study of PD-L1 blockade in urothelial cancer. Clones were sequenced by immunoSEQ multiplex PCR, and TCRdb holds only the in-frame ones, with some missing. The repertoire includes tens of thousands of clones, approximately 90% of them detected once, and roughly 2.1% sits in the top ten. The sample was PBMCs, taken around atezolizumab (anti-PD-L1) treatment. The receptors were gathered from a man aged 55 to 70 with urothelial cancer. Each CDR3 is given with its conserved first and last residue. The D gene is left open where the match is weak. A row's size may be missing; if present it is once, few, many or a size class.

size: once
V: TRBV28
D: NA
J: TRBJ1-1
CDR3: CASRGALNTEAFF
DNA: TGTGCCAGCCGGGGGGCCTTGAACACTGAAGCTTTCTTT

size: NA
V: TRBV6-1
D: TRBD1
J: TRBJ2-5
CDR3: CASTLQGFQETQYF
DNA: TGTGCCAGCACCTTACAGGGGTTCCAAGAGACCCAGTACTTC

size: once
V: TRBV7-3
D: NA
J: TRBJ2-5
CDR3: CASSLSPEETQYF
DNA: TGTGCCAGCAGCTTATCTCCGGAGGAGACCCAGTACTTC

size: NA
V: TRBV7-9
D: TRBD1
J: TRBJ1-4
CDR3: CASSRGQPTSNEKLFF
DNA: TGTGCCAGCAGCCGGGGACAGCCAACATCTAATGAAAAACTGTTTTTT

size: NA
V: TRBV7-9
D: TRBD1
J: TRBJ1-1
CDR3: CASSPSTGDGTEAFF
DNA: TGTGCCAGCAGCCCTTCGACAGGGGATGGCACTGAAGCTTTCTTT

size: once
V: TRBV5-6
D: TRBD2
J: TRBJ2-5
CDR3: CASSHLAGAFGETQYF
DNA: TGTGCCAGCAGCCACTTAGCGGGAGCGTTCGGAGAGACCCAGTACTTC

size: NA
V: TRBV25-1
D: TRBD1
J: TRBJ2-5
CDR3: CASSDVQGETQYF
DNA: TGTGCCAGCAGTGATGTACAGGGGGAGACCCAGTACTTC

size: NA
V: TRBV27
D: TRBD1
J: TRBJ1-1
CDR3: CASSSGQGRTEAFF
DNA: TGTGCCAGCAGTTCTGGACAGGGCAGGACTGAAGCTTTCTTT

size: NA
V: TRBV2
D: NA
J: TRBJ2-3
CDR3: CASSFRAVFTDTQYF
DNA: TGTGCCAGCAGCTTCCGCGCGGTGTTCACAGATACGCAGTATTTT

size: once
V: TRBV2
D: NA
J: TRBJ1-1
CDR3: CASKAGPSNTEAFF
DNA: TGTGCCAGCAAGGCAGGGCCCTCGAACACTGAAGCTTTCTTT

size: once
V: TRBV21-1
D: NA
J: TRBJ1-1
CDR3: CANEGHFAALMNTEAFF
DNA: TGTGCCAACGAGGGACACTTTGCGGCCCTCATGAACACTGAAGCTTTCTTT

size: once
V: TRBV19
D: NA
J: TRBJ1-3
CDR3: CASSIGTGNTIYF
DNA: TGTGCCAGTAGTATCGGGACTGGAAACACCATATATTTT

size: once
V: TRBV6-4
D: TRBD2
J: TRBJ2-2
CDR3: CASSPLAGAGTGELFF
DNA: TGTGCCAGCAGTCCGCTAGCGGGGGCTGGGACCGGGGAGCTGTTTTTT

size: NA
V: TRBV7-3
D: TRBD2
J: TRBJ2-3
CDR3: CASSPLSGSTDTQYF
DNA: TGTGCCAGCAGCCCACTTAGCGGGAGCACAGATACGCAGTATTTT

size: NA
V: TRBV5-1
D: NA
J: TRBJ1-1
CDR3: CASSLDTLRGTEAFF
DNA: TGCGCCAGCAGCCTAGATACTCTCAGAGGGACTGAAGCTTTCTTT

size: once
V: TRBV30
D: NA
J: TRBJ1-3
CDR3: CAWFRPRRNTIYF
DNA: TGTGCCTGGTTCCGGCCGAGGAGAAACACCATATATTTT

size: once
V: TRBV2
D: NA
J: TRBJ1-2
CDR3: CASSDRGVGYGYTF
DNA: TGTGCCAGCAGTGATCGGGGGGTCGGGTATGGCTACACCTTC

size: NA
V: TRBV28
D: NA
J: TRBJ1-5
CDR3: CASGAGGNQPQHF
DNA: TGTGCCAGTGGGGCCGGCGGCAATCAGCCCCAGCATTTT

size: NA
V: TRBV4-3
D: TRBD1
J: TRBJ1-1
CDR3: CASSQGQGLNTEAFF
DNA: TGCGCCAGCAGCCAAGGACAGGGTCTGAACACTGAAGCTTTCTTT

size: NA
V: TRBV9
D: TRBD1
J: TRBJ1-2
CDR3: CASSVGHWTGGGDGYTF
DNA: TGTGCCAGCAGCGTAGGACATTGGACAGGGGGGGGAGATGGCTACACCTTC

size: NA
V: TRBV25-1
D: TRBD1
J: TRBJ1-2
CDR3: CASSHGGGNYGYTF
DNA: TGTGCCAGCAGTCATGGAGGGGGCAACTATGGCTACACCTTC

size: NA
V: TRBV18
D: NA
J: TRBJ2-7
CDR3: CASSREALNGGEQYF
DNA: TGTGCCAGCTCACGCGAAGCCCTGAACGGGGGTGAGCAGTACTTC

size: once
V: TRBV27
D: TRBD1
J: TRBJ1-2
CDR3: CASRSQGGLDYGYTF
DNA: TGTGCCAGCAGATCACAGGGGGGTCTCGACTATGGCTACACCTTC

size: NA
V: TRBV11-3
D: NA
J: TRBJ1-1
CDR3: CASSLVAGVNTEAFF
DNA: TGTGCCAGCAGCTTAGTGGCGGGGGTGAACACTGAAGCTTTCTTT

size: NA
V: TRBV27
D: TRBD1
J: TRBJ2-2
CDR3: CASKGTGRTGELFF
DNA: TGTGCCAGCAAAGGGACAGGGCGTACCGGGGAGCTGTTTTTT